These 19 T cell receptor beta chains came from one sample sequenced in a study of Graves' ophthalmopathy and Graves' hyperthyroidism. For repertoire sequencing, the TCR beta CDR3 regions were amplified from RNA transcripts. RT-PCR in the first round used HTBI primers; a second-round multiplex PCR followed. TCRdb reprocessed the multiplex PCR reads via MiXCR and lists one record per CDR3 protein. Here the sample spans 600,000 to 950,000 distinct CDR3 sequences, 40% being singletons. The sequenced sample was peripheral blood. The receptors come from an adult man with Graves' ophthalmopathy.

In regard to this clonotype: One junction end does not reproduce the germline sequence, and a read error may be involved. V and J are TRBV25-1 and TRBJ1-2; D is possibly TRBD1 (6 bases). The CDR3 has 14 residues. Germline CDR1 and CDR2: MGHDK and SYGVNS. The CDR3 coding sequence is TGTGCCAGCAGTGAAAGAGGGGGATTCTATGGCAACACCTTC. Translated, it gives CASSERGGFYGNTF.

This chain joins TRBV7-2 and TRBJ1-1, with 11 bases that match TRBD1. The junction had 7 bases not matched to a gene; V was cut back by 4 bases and J by 0 bases. The CDR3 length is 17 residues. The germline V gene has CDR1 SGHTA and CDR2 FQGNSA. CDR3 amino acids: CASSSWDRGWLNTEAFF. DNA for the CDR3: TGTGCCAGCAGCTCATGGGACAGGGGGTGGCTGAACACTGAAGCTTTCTTT.

Only a few counts were recorded for this clonotype. One base separates it from a far larger clone, so it is likely a read error. The CDR3 carries no conserved terminal phenylalanine or tryptophan, so it likely arises from a read error. The rearrangement uses TRBV29-1 and TRBJ1-1; D gene ambiguous. The V end was cut by 3 bases, the J end by 1 base, with 6 bases between. The CDR3 runs to 12 residues. Germline CDR1 and CDR2: SQVTM and ANQGSEA. This CDR3 is CSVERKNTEAFL. DNA for the CDR3: TGCAGCGTTGAGCGCAAGAACACTGAAGCTTTCCTT.

This clonotype was seen just once. V is TRBV29-1 and J is TRBJ1-2, with TRBD1 identical over 7 bases. Trimming removed 8 bases from V and 7 bases from J; junction bases left unmatched: 7. The CDR3 is 11 residues long. CDR1 is SQVTM and CDR2 is ANQGSEA in the germline V gene. This CDR3 is CSLGQVSGYTF. Written as DNA, the CDR3 is TGCAGCCTAGGACAGGTATCTGGCTACACCTTC.

This clonotype appeared a single time. The rearrangement joins TRBV7-9 to TRBJ1-2; D is unresolved. This CDR3 contains 14 residues. CDR1 is SEHNR, CDR2 FQNEAQ, per germline (reference sequence). V shed 0 bases and J shed 8 bases, with 13 bases lying between them. The CDR3 loop is CASSLARSGYGYTF. CDR3 in DNA: TGTGCCAGCAGCTTAGCCCGTTCAGGTTACGGCTACACCTTC.

This clonotype showed up many times. V gene TRBV20-1 combines with J gene TRBJ2-5; 9 nucleotides line up with TRBD1. The trim removed 6 bases at V and 5 bases at J, leaving 4 bases unmatched. In germline, CDR1 is DFQATT, CDR2 SNEGSKA (reference sequence). The CDR3 contains 12 residues. The CDR3 sequence is CSAYRGQETQYF. The CDR3 coding sequence is TGCAGTGCCTACAGGGGGCAGGAGACCCAGTACTTC.

On this clonotype: One base away lies a much larger clone, so this may be a sequencing read error. The genes are TRBV6-5 and TRBJ1-5, with 7 bases matching TRBD1. The V gene's germline CDR1 is MNHEY and CDR2 SVGAGI. Trimming removed 2 bases from V and 1 base from J; junction bases left unmatched: 2. The CDR3 extends over 15 amino acids. The DNA of the CDR3 is TGTGCCAGCAGTTACCCGGGACAGAGCAATCAGCCCCAGCATTTT. Its translation is CASSYPGQSNQPQHF.

Many counts were recorded for this clonotype. J is TRBJ2-7 and V is TRBV12-3 or TRBV12-4, with D perhaps TRBD2 (6 bases). The CDR3 is 13 amino acids. Trimming cost V 5 bases and J 3 bases, with 11 bases left between them. CDR3 nucleotide sequence: TGTGCCAGCAGTCGAGTCGGGAGCTACGAGCAGTACTTC. It codes for CASSRVGSYEQYF.

The rearrangement uses TRBV9 and TRBJ2-6; 9 bases match TRBD1. J lost 1 base, V lost 5 bases, and 4 bases had no gene match. The V gene's germline CDR1 is SGDLS and CDR2 YYNGEE. This CDR3 spans 16 amino acids. CDR3 amino acids: CASRTGGQSGANVLTF. The CDR3 nucleotides read TGTGCCAGCAGAACAGGGGGCCAGTCTGGGGCCAACGTCCTGACTTTC.

This chain uses TRBV7-9 with TRBJ2-2; TRBD1 agrees at 7 bases. CDR3 length: 14 residues. Unmatched junction bases numbered 6, after V lost 5 bases and J lost 6 bases. Germline V gene sequence: CDR1 SEHNR, CDR2 FQNEAQ (reference sequence). The CDR3 coding sequence is TGTGCCAGCAGCCCGATGACAGGGTCCGGGGAGCTGTTTTTT. Translated: CASSPMTGSGELFF.

The chain joins TRBV10-2 to TRBJ1-5; D is unclear. The CDR3 length is 16 residues. CDR1 and CDR2 from the germline V gene are WSHSY and SAAADI. V was clipped by 2 bases and J by 7 bases, with 18 bases between them. The CDR3 coding sequence is TGCGCCAGCAGTGAGAGGCGGGCATCAAATTCCCAGCCCCAGCATTTT. Its translation: CASSERRASNSQPQHF.

The chain combines TRBV20-1 with TRBJ1-5; D uncertain. The CDR3 length is 12 residues. The V end lost 2 bases, the J end lost 3 bases, and 5 bases lay between the germline ends. Germline values: CDR1 DFQATT, CDR2 SNEGSKA (reference sequence). The CDR3 here is CSARQYNQPQHF. In DNA, the CDR3 is TGCAGTGCTAGACAGTACAATCAGCCCCAGCATTTT.

The sample holds one count of this clonotype. Being one base from a much bigger clone, this may be a read error. The rearrangement links TRBV9 to TRBJ1-2, with 9 bases aligning to TRBD1. CDR1 SGDLS and CDR2 YYNGEE come from the germline V gene. The CDR3 runs 16 residues. The CDR3 spells CASSPATTGGNYGHTF. The CDR3 DNA reads TGTGCCAGCAGCCCTGCCACCACAGGGGGCAACTATGGCCACACCTTC. The variable domain in full, completed from reference TRBV9 and TRBJ1-2, reads DSGVTQTPKHLITATGQRVTLRCSPRSGDLSVYWYQQSLDQGLQFLIQYYNGEERAKGNILERFSAQQFPDLHSELNLSSLELGDSALYFCASSPATTGGNYGHTFGSGTRLTVV.

This clonotype was detected many times. V usage is TRBV2 and J usage is TRBJ1-5, with 8 bases identical to TRBD1. CDR1 SNHLY and CDR2 FYNNEI come from the germline V gene. This CDR3 has 14 residues. V trimming: 6 bases; J trimming: 4 bases; junction bases outside the gene matches: 5. CDR3 loop: CASRETGDNQPQHF. CDR3 nucleotides: TGTGCCAGCAGAGAGACAGGGGATAATCAGCCCCAGCATTTT.

In this sample, this clonotype turned up a few times. The J gene is TRBJ2-5, the V gene TRBV2; 9 bases match TRBD2. The germline gives CDR1 SNHLY, CDR2 FYNNEI. V lost 4 bases, J lost 4 bases, and 4 bases stayed unmatched. CDR3 length: 14 amino acids. The CDR3 region is CASSGLAEGETQYF. The CDR3 nucleotides read TGTGCCAGCAGTGGACTAGCGGAGGGAGAGACCCAGTACTTC.

V usage is TRBV19 and J usage is TRBJ2-7, with D perhaps TRBD1 (6 bases). Germline V lookup: CDR1 LNHDA, CDR2 SQIVND (reference sequence). V was trimmed by 3 bases and J by 1 base, leaving 22 bases between them. The CDR3 has 18 residues. DNA of the CDR3: TGTGCCAGTAGTATCACCCGAGGCCCGACAGGACGGTCCTACGAGCAGTACTTC. Its protein is CASSITRGPTGRSYEQYF.

The V and J genes are TRBV24-1 and TRBJ1-5, with TRBD1 matching 8 bases. Germline CDR1 is KGHDR and CDR2 is SFDVKD. This CDR3 region has 14 residues. Trimming removed 11 bases from V and 7 bases from J; junction bases left unmatched: 12. CDR3 loop: CASRPTGGRQPQHF. The CDR3 nucleotides read TGTGCCAGCAGGCCCACAGGGGGAAGACAGCCCCAGCATTTT.

There are many counts of this clonotype. The chain has TRBV10-3 and TRBJ2-5; D is possibly TRBD1 (6 bases). The germline V gene has CDR1 ENHRY and CDR2 SYGVKD. The CDR3 has 13 residues. Trimming left V 4 bases short and J 2 bases short, with 8 bases between. The CDR3 loop is CAISVGQQETQYF. CDR3 coding DNA: TGTGCCATCAGTGTTGGACAGCAAGAGACCCAGTACTTC.

About this clonotype itself: A much more abundant neighbour one base away suggests this may be a read error. J is TRBJ1-5 and V is TRBV2, with D unclear. The germline V gene has CDR1 SNHLY and CDR2 FYNNEI. The CDR3 is 18 amino acids. With 3 bases removed from V and 1 base from J, the gap between germline ends came to 19 bases. The CDR3: CASSDLGQAGGSNQPQHF. CDR3 coding DNA: TGTGCCAGCAGTGACCTTGGTCAGGCTGGAGGGAGCAATCAGCCCCAGCATTTT.